This record covers a single T cell receptor beta chain. Its antigen is still unknown. There are no base qualities to consult, and no much larger clone falls within one base. Sequenced using an Illumina HiSeq 1500. Through fastp at Q25 and MiXCR, TCRdb rebuilt clones from the public reads, retaining in-frame beta chains. Every entry covers one CDR3 protein and lists the most common genes and DNA from its rows. This sample gives 550,000 to 850,000 distinct CDR3 sequences in total; around 31% of them show up just once. The ten largest clonotypes hold approximately 18% of the sample. The label giving this sample's treatment or condition can be read as: in vitro stimulation with specific CMV peptide epitopes to enrich CMV-specific T cells. The entry originates in a study of T cell repertoires in cytomegalovirus infection (dated by TCRdb to the late 2010s). About the investigation overall: Alongside well-studied HLA-B-restricted epitopes, the peptide stimulations were aimed at recently identified HLA-C-restricted CMV epitopes, whose presentation resists viral immunomodulation. Because public TCR beta signatures pointed to carriage of CMV infection together with the matching HLA type, the HLA type of each donor mattered for the analysis. Study-wide findings and limitations: In both this cohort and an independent cohort of more than 350 donors, the cumulative frequency of public TCR beta family members distinguished carriers of CMV infection plus the relevant HLA type. In the ex vivo response, HLA-C-restricted CMV-specific TCR beta clonotypes were dominant, and in two of eight donors the single most frequent clonotype came from this HLA-C-restricted group.

The CDR3 goes from the cysteine to the phenylalanine over 13 residues. The kept DNA is CDR3 alone, 39 bases in frame from the first base. From the germline V gene, CDR1 is MDHEN and CDR2 is SYDVKM. V trim: 7 bases; J trim: 5 bases; unmatched bases: 6. This TCR was recovered from a human donor in good health (CMV status not recorded). Some clones in this sample may be carry-over from other donors' samples. The sequencing here drew on cultured PBMCs, taken from culture after CMV antigen stimulation. The chain is encoded by TRBV28 joined to TRBJ1-2, and TRBD1 aligns with 8 junction nucleotides. The CDR3 protein: CASNGQGAYGYTF. The DNA reads as follows: TGTGCCAGCAATGGGCAGGGGGCGTATGGCTACACCTTC.